Listed below are T cell receptor beta chains from one sample, sequenced in a study of cytomegalovirus exposure and HLA in healthy donors. Assay: immunoSEQ multiplex PCR; the TCRdb copy retains only in-frame clones and omits some. Of about 160,000 clones listed, roughly 80% are singletons. Source material: PBMCs. These receptors were obtained from a male donor in good health and CMV-seronegative. Each CDR3 is given with its conserved first and last residue. D genes are given only for firm matches. Only part of the rows carry a size: once, few, many, or a class if the clone is expanded.

>-|-|TRBV27|TRBJ1-6
CASKIDRRDSPLHF
TGTGCCAGCAAAATCGACAGGCGAGATTCACCCCTCCACTTT
>-|-|TRBV28|TRBJ1-3
CASTQGNTIYF
TGTGCCAGCACCCAGGGAAACACCATATATTTT
>-|TRBD1|TRBV5-1|TRBJ1-2
CASSPGTGWNGYTF
TGCGCCAGCAGCCCAGGGACAGGGTGGAATGGCTACACCTTC
>once|-|TRBV2|TRBJ2-5
CASSPRSIETQYF
TGTGCCAGCAGTCCGCGGTCGATCGAGACCCAGTACTTC
>-|-|TRBV27|TRBJ2-4
CASSSPQGGKNIQYF
TGTGCCAGCAGTAGTCCCCAGGGTGGCAAAAACATTCAGTACTTC
>-|TRBD1|TRBV4-3|TRBJ2-2
CASSQARTGGRPGELFF
TGCGCCAGCAGCCAAGCTCGGACAGGGGGCCGTCCCGGGGAGCTGTTTTTT
>few|TRBD1|TRBV19|TRBJ1-1
CASSETGGNTEAFF
TGTGCCAGTAGTGAGACAGGGGGGAACACTGAAGCTTTCTTT
>-|TRBD1|TRBV5-6|TRBJ2-3
CASSFSGTGAAGDTQYF
TGTGCCAGCAGCTTCTCCGGGACAGGGGCCGCCGGGGATACGCAGTATTTT
>-|-|TRBV10-1|TRBJ2-3
CASSERSTGGHHDTQYF
TGCGCCAGCAGTGAGCGTTCAACGGGGGGCCACCACGATACGCAGTATTTT
>-|TRBD1|TRBV7-9|TRBJ2-7
CASKGTASSYEQYF
TGTGCCAGCAAAGGGACAGCGAGCTCCTACGAGCAGTACTTC
>-|-|TRBV6-6|TRBJ1-2
CASSLATYGYTF
TGTGCCAGCAGCCTAGCCACCTATGGCTACACCTTC
>-|TRBD1|TRBV2|TRBJ2-1
CASTTGTGGINEQFF
TGTGCCAGCACCACCGGGACAGGGGGCATCAATGAGCAGTTCTTC
>-|-|TRBV7-6|TRBJ1-2
CASSLGDSSIYGYTF
TGTGCCAGCAGCTTAGGAGACAGTTCTATCTATGGCTACACCTTC
>-|TRBD1|TRBV7-9|TRBJ1-5
CASSLWATGGRGQPQHF
TGTGCCAGCAGCTTATGGGCCACAGGGGGCCGCGGTCAGCCCCAGCATTTT
>once|TRBD2|TRBV6-1|TRBJ2-7
CASSEASGVTYEQYF
TGTGCCAGCAGTGAAGCTAGCGGGGTAACCTACGAGCAGTACTTC
>-|-|TRBV6-5|TRBJ2-3
CASSYQGYATDTQYF
TGTGCCAGCAGTTACCAGGGTTACGCCACAGATACGCAGTATTTT
>-|-|TRBV5-1|TRBJ1-1
CASSFRWEGTEAFF
TGCGCCAGCAGTTTTAGATGGGAGGGAACTGAAGCTTTCTTT
>once|-|TRBV9|TRBJ1-1
CASRQGAAMNTEAFF
TGTGCCAGCAGGCAAGGGGCGGCTATGAACACTGAAGCTTTCTTT
>few|TRBD2|TRBV5-1|TRBJ2-7
CASSLSSGSGYEQYF
TGCGCCAGCAGCTTGTCTAGCGGGAGTGGGTACGAGCAGTACTTC
>-|TRBD2|TRBV5-4|TRBJ2-1
CASSPGLGSEEQFF
TGTGCCAGCAGCCCAGGACTAGGAAGCGAGGAGCAGTTCTTC
>-|TRBD2|TRBV6-5|TRBJ2-7
CASRPPGTRFFEQYF
TGTGCCAGCAGACCCCCCGGGACTAGGTTTTTCGAGCAGTACTTC
>few|-|TRBV5-5|TRBJ1-6
CASSLEPHQGGRSPLHF
TGTGCCAGCAGCTTGGAACCGCATCAGGGAGGGCGTTCACCCCTCCACTTT
>-|TRBD1|TRBV28|TRBJ1-1
CASSLGFGQGSTEAFF
TGTGCCAGCAGTCTAGGCTTCGGACAGGGGTCCACTGAAGCTTTCTTT
>-|TRBD1|TRBV7-2|TRBJ2-1
CASSVKDRGEQFF
TGTGCCAGCAGCGTAAAAGACAGGGGTGAGCAGTTCTTC
>once|TRBD1|TRBV18|TRBJ2-7
CASSPAGGSEQYF
TGTGCCAGCTCACCTGCAGGGGGTAGCGAGCAGTACTTC